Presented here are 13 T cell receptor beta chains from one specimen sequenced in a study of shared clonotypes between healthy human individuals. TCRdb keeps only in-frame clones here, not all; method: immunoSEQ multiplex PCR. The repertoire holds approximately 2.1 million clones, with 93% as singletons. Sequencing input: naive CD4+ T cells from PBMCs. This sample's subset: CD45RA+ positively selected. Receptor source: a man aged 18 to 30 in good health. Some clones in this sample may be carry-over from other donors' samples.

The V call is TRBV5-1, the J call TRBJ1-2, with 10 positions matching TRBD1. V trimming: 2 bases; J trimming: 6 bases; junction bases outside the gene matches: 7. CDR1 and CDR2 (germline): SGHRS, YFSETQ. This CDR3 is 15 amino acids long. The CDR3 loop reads CASSLTPGQGNGYTF. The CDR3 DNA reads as TGCGCCAGCAGCTTAACACCGGGACAGGGGAATGGCTACACCTTC. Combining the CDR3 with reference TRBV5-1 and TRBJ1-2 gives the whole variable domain KAGVTQTPRYLIKTRGQQVTLSCSPISGHRSVSWYQQTPGQGLQFLFEYFSETQRNKGNFPGRFSGRQFSNSRSEMNVSTLELGDSALYLCASSLTPGQGNGYTFGSGTRLTVV.

CDR3 protein: CASSPGDYGYTF. CDR3 sequence (DNA): TGTGCCAGCAGTCCCGGAGATTATGGCTACACCTTC. The V call is TRBV25-1, the J call TRBJ1-2; no definite D call. This CDR3 has 12 amino acids. V lost 5 bases and J lost 5, with 9 bases in between. CDR1 is MGHDK and CDR2 is SYGVNS in the germline V gene.

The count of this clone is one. The CDR3 is CASSPALAGGGTDTQYF. DNA of the CDR3: TGTGCCAGCAGTCCCGCCCTAGCGGGAGGGGGCACAGATACGCAGTATTTT. The rearrangement links TRBV27 to TRBJ2-3, with 12 bases identical to TRBD2. Looked up from germline, CDR1 is MNHEY and CDR2 is SMNVEV (reference sequence). There are 17 residues in the CDR3. The ends lost 5 bases at V and 1 base at J; junction bases unmatched: 7.

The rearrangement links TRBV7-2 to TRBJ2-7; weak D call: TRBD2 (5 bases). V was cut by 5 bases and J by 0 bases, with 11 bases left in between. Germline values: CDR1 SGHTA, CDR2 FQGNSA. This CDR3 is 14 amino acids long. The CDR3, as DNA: TGTGCCAGCAGCCATCCGGGGAGCTCCTACGAGCAGTACTTC. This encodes CASSHPGSSYEQYF.

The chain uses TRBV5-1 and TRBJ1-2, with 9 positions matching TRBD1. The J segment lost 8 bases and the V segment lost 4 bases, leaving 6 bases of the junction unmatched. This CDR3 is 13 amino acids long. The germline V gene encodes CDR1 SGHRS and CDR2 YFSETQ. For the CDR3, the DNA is TGCGCCAGCAGCCCGGACAGGGGTACCGGCTACACCTTC. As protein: CASSPDRGTGYTF.

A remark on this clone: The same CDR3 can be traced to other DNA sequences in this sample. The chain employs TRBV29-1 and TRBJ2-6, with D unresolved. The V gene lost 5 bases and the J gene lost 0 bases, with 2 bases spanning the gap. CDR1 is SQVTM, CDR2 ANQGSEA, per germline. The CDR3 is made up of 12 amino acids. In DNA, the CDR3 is TGCAGCGTTTACTCTGGGGCCAACGTCCTGACTTTC. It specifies CSVYSGANVLTF.

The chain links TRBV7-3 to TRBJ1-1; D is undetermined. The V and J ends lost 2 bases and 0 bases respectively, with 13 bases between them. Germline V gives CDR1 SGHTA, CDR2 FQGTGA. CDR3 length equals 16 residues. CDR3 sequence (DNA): TGTGCCAGCAGCTTACTTCCCGCAGGCTTGAACACTGAAGCTTTCTTT. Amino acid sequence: CASSLLPAGLNTEAFF.

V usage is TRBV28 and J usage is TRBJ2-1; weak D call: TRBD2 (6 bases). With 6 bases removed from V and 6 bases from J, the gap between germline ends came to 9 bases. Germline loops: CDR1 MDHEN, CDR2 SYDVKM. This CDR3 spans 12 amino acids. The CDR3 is CASSGTLNEQFF. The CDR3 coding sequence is TGTGCCAGCAGCGGGACTCTCAATGAGCAGTTCTTC.

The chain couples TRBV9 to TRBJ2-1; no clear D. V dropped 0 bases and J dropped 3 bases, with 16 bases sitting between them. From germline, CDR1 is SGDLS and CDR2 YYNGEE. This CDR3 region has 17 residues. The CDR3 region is CASSVDPHLRGYNEQFF. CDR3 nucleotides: TGTGCCAGCAGCGTAGACCCCCATCTTAGAGGCTACAATGAGCAGTTCTTC.

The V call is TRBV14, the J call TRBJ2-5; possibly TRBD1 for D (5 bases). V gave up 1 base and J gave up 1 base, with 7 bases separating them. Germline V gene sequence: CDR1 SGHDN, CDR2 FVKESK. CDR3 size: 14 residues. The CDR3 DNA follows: TGTGCCAGCAGCCAAGTCAGGGCCCAAGAGACCCAGTACTTC. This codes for CASSQVRAQETQYF.

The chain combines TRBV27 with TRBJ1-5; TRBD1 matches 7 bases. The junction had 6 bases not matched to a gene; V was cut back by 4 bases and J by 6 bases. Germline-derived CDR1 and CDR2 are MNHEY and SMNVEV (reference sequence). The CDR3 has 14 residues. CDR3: CASSSRQGSQPQHF. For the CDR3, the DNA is TGTGCCAGCAGTTCTCGACAGGGAAGTCAGCCCCAGCATTTT.

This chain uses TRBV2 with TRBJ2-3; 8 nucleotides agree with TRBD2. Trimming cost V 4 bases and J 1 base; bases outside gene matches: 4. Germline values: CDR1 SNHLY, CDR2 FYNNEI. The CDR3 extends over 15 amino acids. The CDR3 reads CASSVAGSGTDTQYF. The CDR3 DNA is TGTGCCAGCAGTGTAGCGGGATCTGGCACAGATACGCAGTATTTT.

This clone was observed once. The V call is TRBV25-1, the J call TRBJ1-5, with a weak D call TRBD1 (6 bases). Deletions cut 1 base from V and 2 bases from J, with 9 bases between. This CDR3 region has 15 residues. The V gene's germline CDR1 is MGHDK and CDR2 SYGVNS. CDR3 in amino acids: CASSELGGGNQPQHF. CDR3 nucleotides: TGTGCCAGCAGTGAATTAGGGGGAGGCAATCAGCCCCAGCATTTT. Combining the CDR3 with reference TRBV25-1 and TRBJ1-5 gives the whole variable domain EADIYQTPRYLVIGTGKKITLECSQTMGHDKMYWYQQDPGMELHLIHYSYGVNSTEKGDLSSESTVSRIRTEHFPLTLESARPSHTSQYLCASSELGGGNQPQHFGDGTRLSIL.